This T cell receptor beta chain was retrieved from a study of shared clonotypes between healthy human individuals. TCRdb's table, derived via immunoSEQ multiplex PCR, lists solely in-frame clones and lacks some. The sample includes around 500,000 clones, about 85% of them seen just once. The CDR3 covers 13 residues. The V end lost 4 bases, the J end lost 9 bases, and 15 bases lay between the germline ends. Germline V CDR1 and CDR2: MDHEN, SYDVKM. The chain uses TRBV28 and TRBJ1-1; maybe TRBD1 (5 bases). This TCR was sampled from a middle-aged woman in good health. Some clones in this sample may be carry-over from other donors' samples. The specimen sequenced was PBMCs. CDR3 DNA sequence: TGTGCCAGCAGTTCGGACACCGGGATGCAAGCTTTCTTT. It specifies CASSSDTGMQAFF. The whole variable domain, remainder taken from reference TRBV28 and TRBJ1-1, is DVKVTQSSRYLVKRTGEKVFLECVQDMDHENMFWYRQDPGLGLRLIYFSYDVKMKEKGDIPEGYSVSREKKERFSLILESASTNQTSMYLCASSSDTGMQAFFGQGTRLTVV.